This T cell receptor (beta chain) was retrieved from a study of blood T cell repertoires in COVID-19. Looking at the study overall: The cDNA or gDNA used as material had been derived from T cells, B-cell-depleted T cells, or PBMCs.

This table comes from immunoSEQ multiplex PCR, and its TCRdb copy is limited to in-frame clones, with some not included. The sample holds just over 70,000 clones, over 70% seen once. CDR3 length: 16 amino acids. Per germline, CDR1 SGHTA and CDR2 FQGTGA. Losses at the gene ends were 5 bases for V and 1 base for J; bases not matched to a gene: 10. The material sequenced was peripheral blood. The rearrangement uses TRBV7-3 and TRBJ1-1; 7 nucleotides line up with TRBD1. The TCR sequence derives from a man between 65 and 85 years old who had recovered from COVID-19. The CDR3 DNA is TGTGCCAGCAGCCCTCCGCCGACAGGGCCGAACACTGAAGCTTTCTTT. Protein sequence: CASSPPPTGPNTEAFF.